The entry that follows covers one TCR beta chain sequence. Its target is not known. At one of its ends the junction is not consistent with the germline gene, which may arise from a read error. CDR1 MDHEN and CDR2 SYDVKM come from the germline V gene. The CDR3 consists of 15 residues. It was RNA transcripts that yielded the amplified TCR beta CDR3 regions. TCR CDR3 underwent first-round RT-PCR with the HTBI primer set. One entry per CDR3 protein results from TCRdb running MiXCR on the multiplex PCR reads. Among some 550,000 distinct CDR3 sequences, less than 25% were seen once, and the ten largest hold 26%. This specimen belongs to a study of T cells in Graves' hyperthyroidism and ophthalmopathy. The study defined stable Graves' hyperthyroidism as no ophthalmopathy progression within 18 months. General observations from the study: Blood also contained most expanded thyroid clonotypes above 0.001. Ophthalmopathy onset followed model prediction by a median approximately 7 months.

The TCR originated in a man between 18 and 29 years old with Graves' hyperthyroidism. Specimen: blood. The V call is TRBV28, the J call TRBJ1-5; possibly TRBD1 for D (5 bases). CDR3 in DNA: TGTGCCAGCAGTGATGGGGGTTTTGGGAATCAGCCCCAGCAGTTT. This translates into CASSDGGFGNQPQQF.